The clone carrying this TCR beta chain has ten or more counts. The antigen is undetermined. The sample originates from a study of Graves' ophthalmopathy and Graves' hyperthyroidism. Overall study results and limits: Blood was where most expanded thyroid clonotypes above 0.001 frequency also turned up.

Deletions cut 0 bases from V and 2 bases from J, with 8 bases between. In germline, CDR1 is DFQATT, CDR2 SNEGSKA (reference sequence). CDR3 length: 14 residues. Beta-chain TCR CDR3 regions were amplified from RNA transcripts. Following a first-round RT-PCR that used HTBI primers, a second-round multiplex PCR was carried out. TCRdb re-called the multiplex PCR reads with MiXCR, one entry per CDR3 protein. Of some 370,000 distinct CDR3 sequences in the sample, approximately 17% are singletons; the top ten hold roughly 2.3%. The receptor comes from an adult woman with stable Graves' hyperthyroidism. Input material: peripheral blood. The V gene is TRBV20-1, the J gene TRBJ1-5; D is ambiguous. The CDR3 here is CSARDLQGNQPQHF. The CDR3 region has the DNA TGCAGTGCTAGAGATCTGCAGGGCAATCAGCCCCAGCATTTT.